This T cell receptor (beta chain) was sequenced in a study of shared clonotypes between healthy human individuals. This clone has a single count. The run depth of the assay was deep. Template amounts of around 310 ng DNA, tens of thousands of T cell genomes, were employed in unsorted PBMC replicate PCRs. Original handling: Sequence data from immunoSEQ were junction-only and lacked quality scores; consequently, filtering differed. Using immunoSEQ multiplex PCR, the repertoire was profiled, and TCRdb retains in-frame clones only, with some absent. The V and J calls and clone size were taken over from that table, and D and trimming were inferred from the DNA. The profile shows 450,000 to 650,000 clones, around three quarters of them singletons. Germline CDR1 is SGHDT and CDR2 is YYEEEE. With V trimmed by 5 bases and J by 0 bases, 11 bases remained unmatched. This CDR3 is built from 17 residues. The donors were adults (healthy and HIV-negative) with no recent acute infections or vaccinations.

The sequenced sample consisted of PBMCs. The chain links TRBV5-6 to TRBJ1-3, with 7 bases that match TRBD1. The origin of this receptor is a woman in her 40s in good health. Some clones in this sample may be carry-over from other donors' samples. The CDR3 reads CASSPTRGQTSGNTIYF. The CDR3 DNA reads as TGTGCCAGCAGTCCTACCCGGGGACAGACCTCTGGAAACACCATATATTTT.